The next 5 T cell receptor beta chains were all read from a single sample in a study of T cell responses to AZD1222 COVID-19 vaccine. The assay was immunoSEQ multiplex PCR, and TCRdb's table has in-frame clones only and misses some. The repertoire holds about 100,000 clones, with 80% to 90% as singletons. The source material was peripheral blood, sampled on day 0 of AZD1222 vaccination. The receptors derive from an adult in good health.

V usage is TRBV5-5 and J usage is TRBJ1-1; D unresolved. The CDR3 runs to 13 residues. The germline gives CDR1 SGHKS, CDR2 YYEKEE (reference sequence). Trimming cost V 1 base and J 1 base, with 5 bases left between them. CDR3 residues: CASSLQSNTEAFF. The CDR3 coding sequence is TGTGCCAGCAGCTTGCAGTCGAACACTGAAGCTTTCTTT.

V is TRBV30 and J is TRBJ2-5, with 7 bases that match TRBD1. The CDR3 runs to 12 residues. V lost 0 bases to trimming and J lost 5 bases; unmatched junction nucleotides: 0. The germline gives CDR1 GTSNPN, CDR2 SVGIG (reference sequence). CDR3 loop: CAWSVQGETQYF. CDR3 nucleotides: TGTGCCTGGAGTGTACAGGGGGAGACCCAGTACTTC.

This chain links TRBV6-5 with TRBJ2-4; TRBD1 might be the D (6 bases). The CDR3 is 14 residues long. Between the trimmed V and J ends, which lost 4 bases and 4 bases, there was a span of 11 bases. The germline CDR1 and CDR2 sequences are MNHEY and SVGAGI. Written as DNA, the CDR3 is TGTGCCAGCAGTTCGGACAGCAGAAAAAACATTCAGTACTTC. Translated, it gives CASSSDSRKNIQYF.

The CDR3: CASSNEGELSSYNEQFF. The CDR3 bases are TGCGCCAGCAGCAACGAGGGCGAGTTAAGCTCCTACAATGAGCAGTTCTTC. The chain employs TRBV5-1 and TRBJ2-1; TRBD2 is a possible D gene (5 bases). CDR3 length: 17 residues. Germline CDR1 SGHRS, CDR2 YFSETQ. V dropped 4 bases and J dropped 0 bases, with 17 bases sitting between them.

CDR3 protein: CASSYSSASGYTF. The CDR3 DNA reads as TGTGCCAGCAGTTACAGTTCGGCGTCTGGCTACACCTTC. This rearrangement joins TRBV6-5 to TRBJ1-2; D call uncertain. The CDR3 is made up of 13 amino acids. Germline assignment: CDR1 MNHEY and CDR2 SVGAGI. V dropped 2 bases and J dropped 7 bases, with 11 bases sitting between them.